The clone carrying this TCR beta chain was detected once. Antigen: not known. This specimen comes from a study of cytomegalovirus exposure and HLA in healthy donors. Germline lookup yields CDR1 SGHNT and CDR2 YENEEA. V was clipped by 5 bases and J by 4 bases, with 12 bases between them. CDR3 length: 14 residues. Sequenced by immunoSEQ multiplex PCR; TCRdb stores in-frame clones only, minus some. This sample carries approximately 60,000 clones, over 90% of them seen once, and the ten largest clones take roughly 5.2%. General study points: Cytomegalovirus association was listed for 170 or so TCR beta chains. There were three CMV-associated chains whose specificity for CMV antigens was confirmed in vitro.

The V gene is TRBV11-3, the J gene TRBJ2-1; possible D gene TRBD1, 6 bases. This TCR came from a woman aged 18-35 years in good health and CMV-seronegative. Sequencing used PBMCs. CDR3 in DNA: TGTGCCAGCAGCCCGTCGGACAGTTACAATGAGCAGTTCTTC. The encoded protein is CASSPSDSYNEQFF.